This T cell receptor (beta chain) was recovered during a study of control samples from healthy donors and cancer patients (dated by TCRdb to 2020 to 2022). Libraries were prepared through the immunoSEQ multiplex PCR assay. Entries here come from immuneACCESS through TCRdb and include only in-frame sequences with V and J called. Some clones fail to appear in such tables; in the studies checked, an unresolved V gene covers under half of the shortfall, and the cause of the remainder is unknown. In all, the sample holds 85,000 to 95,000 clones, and just over 90% of those were seen once. The ten largest clones take up around 0.9% of the sample. In regard to this clone: This receptor's antigen is unknown. No much larger clone is present one base from it, and per-base qualities are unavailable.

V is pared back by 2 bases and J by 6 bases, with 7 bases lying between the germline termini. The CDR3 contains 13 residues, cysteine and phenylalanine counted. Only the CDR3 region is kept as DNA, spanning 39 bases read in frame from base 1. CDR1 and CDR2 were assigned from the germline V gene (reference sequence) as LGHDT and YNNKEL. In this chain, TRBV3-1 (or the pseudogene TRBV3-2) is recombined with TRBJ2-2, with the identity of the D gene unclear. The sample comprised blood. This receptor was obtained from a woman aged 30 to 39 in good health. The CDR3 corresponds to CASSQTHSGELFF. The DNA is TGTGCCAGCAGCCAAACCCATTCCGGGGAGCTGTTTTTT.